This TCR beta chain was profiled in a study of cytomegalovirus exposure and HLA in healthy donors. Findings of the study overall: According to reports, the classifier identified cytomegalovirus status with high specificity and sensitivity.

Clones were sequenced by immunoSEQ multiplex PCR, and TCRdb holds only the in-frame ones, with some missing. The table includes some 83,000 clones, approximately 93% detected once. Comments on this clone: Its antigen is still unknown.

CDR3 length: 13 residues. Trimming left V 2 bases short and J 8 bases short, with 15 bases between. Germline V gives CDR1 SQVTM, CDR2 ANQGSEA. Material for sequencing was PBMCs. V usage is TRBV29-1 and J usage is TRBJ1-2; D gene unclear. This receptor was obtained from a woman aged 18-30 years in good health and CMV-seropositive. CDR3 region: CSVEMVAGTGYTF. The CDR3 DNA is TGCAGCGTTGAAATGGTGGCAGGCACCGGCTACACCTTC.